What follows describes a single T cell receptor (beta chain). The data stem from a study of control samples from healthy donors and cancer patients. Sequencing was performed with immunoSEQ multiplex PCR; in TCRdb, only in-frame clones are kept and a portion is missing. In the table there are about 97,000 clones, 92% of which are singletons. With 0 bases clipped from V and 0 bases from J, the junction kept 7 bases outside the gene matches. The CDR3 runs to 18 residues. Per the germline V gene, CDR1 is LGHNA and CDR2 is YSLEER. The sequenced sample consisted of blood. This TCR was sampled from a woman between 18 and 30 years old in good health. This chain uses TRBV4-3 with TRBJ2-3; the match to TRBD2 covers 9 bases. CDR3 in amino acids: CASSQDPTSGTSTDTQYF. CDR3 nucleotide sequence: TGCGCCAGCAGCCAAGACCCGACTAGCGGTACTAGCACAGATACGCAGTATTTT.